This T cell receptor (beta chain) originates from a study of T cell responses to AZD1222 COVID-19 vaccine. Here immunoSEQ multiplex PCR was the method, and the copy in TCRdb shows in-frame clones only, minus some. The repertoire holds about 110,000 clones, roughly 90% seen once, with 1.5% to 2% in the top ten. Of note for this clone: Antigen: not known.

Whole-study results and caveats: Repertoire sampling was restricted to post-peak T cell response timepoints. Spike-wide coverage was observed for vaccine-associated CD4 TCRs, with dominant responses at 160-218 and 743-854. Elevations in Spike-specific TCR breadth and depth followed administration of two AZD1222 doses. Only a handful of AZD1222 recipients were seropositive at baseline.

This receptor was identified in an adult in good health. The sample in question was peripheral blood, obtained on day 0 of AZD1222 vaccination.

CDR3 coding DNA: TGTGCCAGCAGTGAAGCGGCGATGGGGAGCTCCTACGAGCAGTACTTC. It encodes CASSEAAMGSSYEQYF. V and J are TRBV6-1 and TRBJ2-7; tentatively, D is TRBD2 (5 bases). Trimming took off 0 bases at V and 0 bases at J, with 12 bases between the two ends. CDR1 and CDR2 from the germline V gene are MNHNS and SASEGT. CDR3 length: 16 amino acids.